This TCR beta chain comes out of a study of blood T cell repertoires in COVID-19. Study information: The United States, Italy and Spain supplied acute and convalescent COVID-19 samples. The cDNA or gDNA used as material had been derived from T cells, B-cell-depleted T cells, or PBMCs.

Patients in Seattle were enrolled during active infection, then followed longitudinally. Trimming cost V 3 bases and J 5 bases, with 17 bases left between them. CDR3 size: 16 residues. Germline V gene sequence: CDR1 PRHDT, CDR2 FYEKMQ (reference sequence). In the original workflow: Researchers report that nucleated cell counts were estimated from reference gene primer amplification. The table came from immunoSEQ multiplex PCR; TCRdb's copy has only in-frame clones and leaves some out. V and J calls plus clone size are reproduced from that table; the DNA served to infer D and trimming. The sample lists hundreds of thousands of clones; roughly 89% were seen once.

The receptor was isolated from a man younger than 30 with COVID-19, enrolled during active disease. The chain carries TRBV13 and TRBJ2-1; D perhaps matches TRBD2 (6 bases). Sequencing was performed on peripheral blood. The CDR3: CASSFGVAGRHNEQFF. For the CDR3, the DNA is TGTGCCAGCAGCTTTGGCGTGGCGGGGAGACACAATGAGCAGTTCTTC.